This is a list of T cell receptor beta chains from one sample in a study of CD8 T cells in Susac syndrome. From the immunoSEQ multiplex PCR reads, TCRdb called clonotypes with MiXCR, one entry per CDR3 protein. The sample lists 100,000 to 150,000 distinct CDR3 sequences; more than 90% were seen once. Sequencing was carried out using CD4+ T cells from PBMCs. These receptors all stem from a human donor in good health. CDR3s include the opening cysteine and the closing phenylalanine or tryptophan. Only part of the rows carry a size: once, few, many, or a class if the clone is expanded.

TRBJ1-1 | . | TRBV5-1 | CASSLSPGANTEAFF
TRBJ2-2 | . | TRBV20-1 | CSAEREGATGELFF
TRBJ2-3 | . | TRBV19 | CASRTSGSPDTQYF
TRBJ2-1 | . | TRBV11-2 | CASSLRRGRGSYNEQFF
TRBJ2-3 | . | TRBV5-1 | CASSLGTSGSLGADTQYF
TRBJ1-1 | . | TRBV7-2 | CASSLDLGASTEAFF
TRBJ1-1 | few | TRBV19 | CASSRNTEAFF
TRBJ1-1 | . | TRBV12-3/TRBV12-4 | CASSQVPLSAEAFF
TRBJ1-1 | . | TRBV6-5 | CASSSGLLKNTEAFF
TRBJ2-3 | . | TRBV20-1 | CSAAGTGSTDTQYF
TRBJ1-2 | . | TRBV29-1 | CSVWTGLDYGYTF
TRBJ1-2 | . | TRBV7-2 | CASSLATPPGYTF
TRBJ2-1 | . | TRBV19 | CASSMGLAGTYNEQFF
TRBJ2-2 | . | TRBV7-2 | CASSSLADYPPTGELFF
TRBJ1-1 | . | TRBV5-1 | CASRLGTAEDDTEAFF
TRBJ2-3 | . | TRBV20-1 | CSATPVPDTQYF
TRBJ2-1 | . | TRBV5-1 | CASSFSGQGSNEQFF
TRBJ2-5 | . | TRBV4-1 | CASNQTSGRTFQETQYF
TRBJ2-5 | . | TRBV7-7 | CASSPAGAETQYF
TRBJ1-1 | once | TRBV5-1 | CASSQGVRGTEAFF
TRBJ2-7 | . | TRBV30 | CAWSTAVSTRYF
TRBJ2-2 | . | TRBV20-1 | CSARARAGFNTGELFF
TRBJ2-3 | . | TRBV5-1 | CASSLTGLAGGHPDTQYF
TRBJ2-5 | . | TRBV10-3 | CAISEGAAIQETQYF
TRBJ2-1 | . | TRBV6-5 | CASSYASSSYNEQFF
TRBJ1-3 | . | TRBV25-1 | CASSSRDGGTIYF
TRBJ2-7 | . | TRBV10-2 | CASSDPFRDKASYEQYF
TRBJ1-2 | . | TRBV5-6 | CASSLNTGGASNYGYTF
TRBJ2-1 | . | TRBV30 | CAWSVRSLEGDNEQFF
TRBJ2-7 | once | TRBV11-2 | CASSLGPDSSYEQYF
TRBJ2-3 | . | TRBV28 | CASSLTSGFTDTQYF
TRBJ2-7 | few | TRBV5-4 | CASSSSGVGDEQYF
TRBJ1-1 | . | TRBV18 | CASSPRSGPEAFF
TRBJ2-1 | . | TRBV7-9 | CASSLNFGTSGTHNEQFF
TRBJ1-1 | . | TRBV6-5 | CASSYSLGRGNQAFF
TRBJ2-1 | once | TRBV29-1 | CSVSGTDQWEQFF
TRBJ1-2 | . | TRBV20-1 | CSARRSAQGDGYTF
TRBJ2-5 | . | TRBV5-6 | CASSLAQVETQYF
TRBJ1-4 | once | TRBV18 | CASSARQGTEKLFF
TRBJ1-1 | . | TRBV5-6 | CASSLVDRRNTEAFF
TRBJ2-1 | . | TRBV19 | CASSSGQGRYNEQFF
TRBJ2-2 | . | TRBV20-1 | CSAHRGNTGELFF
TRBJ2-7 | . | TRBV2 | CASSLTGGEQYF
TRBJ2-1 | once | TRBV30 | CAWRTSSASSYNEQFF
TRBJ1-3 | . | TRBV20-1 | CSAATGQGLSGNTIYF
TRBJ1-2 | . | TRBV20-1 | CSARDLTGYTF
TRBJ2-3 | . | TRBV20-1 | CSAQLSGSATDTQYF
TRBJ2-1 | . | TRBV30 | CAWSVRGSPYNEQFF
TRBJ1-2 | . | TRBV7-2 | CASSQINYGYTF
TRBJ2-7 | once | TRBV7-8 | CASSSQASMRYF
TRBJ2-3 | . | TRBV10-3 | CAAGEGDSTDTQYF
TRBJ1-1 | . | TRBV7-9 | CASSSPPGHLNTEAFF
TRBJ2-2 | few | TRBV5-4 | CASSPGQNTGELFF